This TCR beta chain was identified during a study of CD8 T cells in ankylosing spondylitis. The sample holds many counts of this clonotype. The target antigen is unknown. Regarding the study as a whole: Made up of about eight highly homologous variants, a TCR beta motif appeared characteristic of ankylosing spondylitis blood.

V trimming: 1 base; J trimming: 0 bases; junction bases outside the gene matches: 12. The CDR3 extends over 17 amino acids. CDR1 SQVTM and CDR2 ANQGSEA come from the germline V gene. From the 5' RACE reads, TCRdb called clonotypes with MiXCR, one entry per CDR3 protein. The sample lists 450,000 to 550,000 distinct CDR3 sequences, about 5.2% occurring once. The TCR originated in a male donor with ankylosing spondylitis. Material: blood, either unsorted or a sorted T cell fraction (not recorded which). The chain is built from TRBV29-1 and TRBJ2-7, with 7 nucleotides matching TRBD2. The CDR3 region is CSVEGRGLTLGSYEQYF. CDR3 nucleotides: TGCAGCGTTGAAGGGCGGGGGTTAACCCTCGGCTCCTACGAGCAGTACTTC.